The 32 T cell receptor beta chains given below trace back to one sample, sequenced in a study of T-cell memory formation after mild COVID-19. TCRdb re-analysed the 5' RACE reads in MiXCR, keeping a single row per CDR3 protein. Among more than 350,000 distinct CDR3 sequences listed, under 25% were seen once. Sequencing was carried out using PBMCs or a T cell subset sorted from them (not recorded which). The source is an adult woman who had mild COVID-19 (a few samples of this study predate the infection). Cell type and time point are not known.

The chain recombines TRBV15 with TRBJ1-5; 10 bases are shared with TRBD1. J lost 5 bases, V lost 2 bases, and 9 bases had no gene match. CDR3 size: 17 residues. Germline-derived CDR1 and CDR2 are LNHNV and YYDKDF (reference sequence). Here the CDR3 DNA reads TGTGCCACCAGCAGAACGATAGGGACAGGGGCGGATCAGCCCCAGCATTTT. Amino acid sequence: CATSRTIGTGADQPQHF.

This chain connects TRBV5-1 to TRBJ2-1; 10 positions agree with TRBD2. Trimming took 1 base from V and 10 from J; bases not matched to a gene: 8. Germline V lookup: CDR1 SGHRS, CDR2 YFSETQ. The CDR3 contains 15 residues. As DNA, the CDR3 is TGCGCCAGCAGCTTGAATGCAGCGGGAGGGACCGAGCAGTTCTTC. It encodes CASSLNAAGGTEQFF.

The sample holds a few counts of this clonotype. The chain links TRBV4-1 to TRBJ1-1; 7 nucleotides align to TRBD1. This CDR3 contains 13 residues. Trimming cost V 6 bases and J 2 bases; bases outside gene matches: 3. The V gene's germline CDR1 is MGHRA and CDR2 YSYEKL. CDR3 nucleotides: TGCGCCAGCAGGAGGGACAGTAACACTGAAGCTTTCTTT. This translates into CASRRDSNTEAFF.

The chain employs TRBV7-2 and TRBJ2-1, with 7 bases aligning to TRBD1. The CDR3 extends over 11 amino acids. From germline, CDR1 is SGHTA and CDR2 FQGNSA. The V gene end was trimmed by 2 bases and the J gene end by 14 bases; junction bases not matched to a gene: 3. The CDR3 protein is CASSLSGGKFF. In nucleotides, the CDR3 is TGTGCCAGCAGCTTATCAGGGGGAAAGTTCTTC.

There are a few counts of this clonotype. This chain links TRBV12-3 or TRBV12-4 with TRBJ2-3, with D possibly matching TRBD2 (6 bases). V was pared by 5 bases and J by 1 base, with 10 bases between. CDR3 size: 14 residues. The CDR3 here is CASSPGLRTDTQYF. The CDR3 DNA sequence: TGTGCCAGCAGTCCGGGACTCCGCACAGATACGCAGTATTTT.

This chain links TRBV29-1 with TRBJ1-1; D not certain. The CDR3 has 13 amino acids. CDR1 is SQVTM, CDR2 ANQGSEA, per germline. Trimming removed 7 bases from V and 2 bases from J, with 14 bases in between. The DNA for the CDR3 is TGCAGCGCTGTGCCAGGACCAAACACTGAAGCTTTCTTT. Translated, it gives CSAVPGPNTEAFF.

This rearrangement joins TRBV15 to TRBJ1-5, with 7 bases aligning to TRBD1. The CDR3 length is 16 residues. Per the germline V gene, CDR1 is LNHNV and CDR2 is YYDKDF (reference sequence). Trimming removed 0 bases from V and 3 bases from J; junction bases left unmatched: 5. In DNA, the CDR3 is TGTGCCACCAGCAGAGATAGGGGACAGATCAATCAGCCCCAGCATTTT. It translates to CATSRDRGQINQPQHF.

The chain has TRBV7-8 and TRBJ2-1, with D possibly matching TRBD1 (7 bases). The V and J ends lost 4 bases and 6 bases respectively, with 16 bases between them. The germline V gene has CDR1 SGHVS and CDR2 FQNEAQ. CDR3 length equals 15 residues. The CDR3 is CASSSTGVGGNEQFF. CDR3 bases: TGTGCCAGCAGCTCTACAGGGGTGGGAGGCAATGAGCAGTTCTTC.

This clonotype was picked up one time. The V call is TRBV19, the J call TRBJ1-5; no clear D. CDR1 LNHDA and CDR2 SQIVND come from the germline V gene (reference sequence). Trimming removed 6 bases at V and 0 bases at J, with 9 bases between. CDR3 length: 14 amino acids. The CDR3, as DNA: TGTGCCAGTAGCGATGTAAATAGCAATCAGCCCCAGCATTTT. It codes for CASSDVNSNQPQHF.

This chain joins TRBV12-3 or TRBV12-4 and TRBJ1-2, with D perhaps TRBD1 (6 bases). The CDR3 has 15 residues. The ends were cut back, 4 bases at V and 8 bases at J, with 20 bases in the middle. The CDR3 sequence: CASSYSGTPVVGYTF. In DNA form, the CDR3 reads TGTGCCAGCAGTTATTCCGGGACACCGGTTGTAGGCTACACCTTC.

This clonotype was picked up a small number of times. This chain connects TRBV2 to TRBJ2-3; 9 bases line up with TRBD2. The germline V gene has CDR1 SNHLY and CDR2 FYNNEI. J was trimmed by 5 bases and V by 8 bases; bases with no gene match: 5. The CDR3 runs 13 residues. The DNA of the CDR3 is TGTGCCAGCTGCGGGGGGGAGGGAGATACGCAGTATTTT. Residues: CASCGGEGDTQYF.

This clonotype has a count of ten or more. This chain links TRBV27 with TRBJ2-1, with D maybe TRBD2 (5 bases). The CDR3 runs to 13 residues. Looked up from germline, CDR1 is MNHEY and CDR2 is SMNVEV (reference sequence). The germline V and J ends were trimmed by 6 bases and 6 bases, with 12 bases remaining between them. The CDR3, as DNA: TGTGCCAGCAGCCTTCACGCGGGCAATGAGCAGTTCTTC. This translates into CASSLHAGNEQFF.

The genes are TRBV12-3 or TRBV12-4 and TRBJ2-3, with 8 bases fitting TRBD2. The CDR3 sequence is 16 residues long. Trimming at V came to 3 bases and at J to 2 bases, leaving 7 bases not matched to a gene. The chain's CDR3 is CASSLRAGGFTDTQYF. DNA for the CDR3: TGTGCCAGCAGTTTGCGCGCGGGAGGCTTCACAGATACGCAGTATTTT.

There are a few counts of this clonotype. The chain combines TRBV7-2 with TRBJ2-7; 10 bases align to TRBD1. V gave up 1 base and J gave up 0 bases; unmatched junction bases: 6. The CDR3 sequence is 17 residues long. The germline CDR1 and CDR2 sequences are SGHTA and FQGNSA. In DNA, the CDR3 is TGTGCCAGCAGCTTAGGGACAGGGGGTTTTTCCTCCTACGAGCAGTACTTC. Translation gives CASSLGTGGFSSYEQYF.

J is TRBJ1-1 and V is TRBV9; possible D gene TRBD1, 5 bases. V gave up 4 bases and J gave up 4 bases, with 14 bases separating them. Germline loops: CDR1 SGDLS, CDR2 YYNGEE. This CDR3 region has 14 residues. CDR3 loop: CASSPRGLGTEAFF. The CDR3 DNA follows: TGTGCCAGCAGCCCCCGGGGGTTGGGCACTGAAGCTTTCTTT.

The genes are TRBV11-2 and TRBJ1-5, with 7 bases aligning to TRBD1. Trimming at V came to 6 bases and at J to 2 bases, leaving 4 bases not matched to a gene. In germline, CDR1 is SGHAT, CDR2 FQNNGV. CDR3 size: 14 residues. DNA of the CDR3: TGTGCCAGCAGTTTTGACAGGGGCAATCAGCCCCAGCATTTT. Translating it yields CASSFDRGNQPQHF.

This clonotype has a handful of counts. V and J are TRBV7-9 and TRBJ2-5; no clear D. Germline V gene data show CDR1 as SEHNR and CDR2 as FQNEAQ (reference sequence). This CDR3 region has 12 residues. The V and J ends lost 3 bases and 6 bases respectively, with 8 bases between them. This CDR3 reads CASSFRSQTQYF. CDR3 in DNA: TGTGCCAGCAGCTTCCGCAGTCAGACCCAGTACTTC.

This clonotype was counted between two and nine times. This chain uses TRBV12-3 or TRBV12-4 with TRBJ1-1; a possible D gene is TRBD1 (5 bases). The CDR3 covers 16 residues. Trimming removed 7 bases from V and 5 bases from J, with 23 bases in between. The CDR3 here is CASKRDSRGGYTEAFF. CDR3 bases: TGTGCCAGCAAACGGGACTCAAGGGGTGGTTATACTGAAGCTTTCTTT.

This chain joins TRBV6-5 and TRBJ2-1, with 8 bases that match TRBD1. This CDR3 has 15 residues. V trimming: 5 bases; J trimming: 5 bases; junction bases outside the gene matches: 8. CDR1 and CDR2 from the germline V gene are MNHEY and SVGAGI. The chain's CDR3 is CASSPLTGGDNEQFF. DNA of the CDR3: TGTGCCAGCAGTCCCCTTACAGGGGGAGACAATGAGCAGTTCTTC.

This clonotype was counted a single time. The chain is built from TRBV20-1 and TRBJ1-2; the D gene is possibly TRBD1 (5 bases). The CDR3 runs 14 residues. Trimming cost V 0 bases and J 2 bases, with 10 bases left between them. In germline, CDR1 is DFQATT, CDR2 SNEGSKA (reference sequence). Here the CDR3 DNA reads TGCAGTGCTAGAGAGTATCGGGGGAACTATGGCTACACCTTC. It is translated as CSAREYRGNYGYTF.

This rearrangement joins TRBV7-9 to TRBJ2-1, with TRBD1 matching over 8 bases. Germline lookup yields CDR1 SEHNR and CDR2 FQNEAQ (reference sequence). V lost 6 bases to trimming and J lost 5 bases; unmatched junction nucleotides: 15. The CDR3 consists of 17 residues. CDR3 nucleotides: TGTGCCAGCAGTCTACTCCCCCGGGACAGGAAGCACAATGAGCAGTTCTTC. Translating it yields CASSLLPRDRKHNEQFF.

This clonotype was detected only a few times. This sequence joins TRBV4-3 and TRBJ2-1, with D tentatively TRBD1 (6 bases). Germline V gene sequence: CDR1 LGHNA, CDR2 YSLEER. This CDR3 spans 17 amino acids. V lost 3 bases and J lost 2, with 17 bases in between. DNA for the CDR3: TGCGCCAGCAGCCATTTGACAGGAGAACGGACCTACAATGAGCAGTTCTTC. This codes for CASSHLTGERTYNEQFF.

This chain uses TRBV7-2 with TRBJ2-3, with a possible D match to TRBD2 (6 bases). Per germline, CDR1 SGHTA and CDR2 FQGNSA. The CDR3 is 16 residues long. Trimming cost V 2 bases and J 5 bases, with 17 bases left between them. The CDR3 loop reads CASSLWGEVMGDTQYF. Written as DNA, the CDR3 is TGTGCCAGCAGCTTATGGGGGGAGGTAATGGGAGATACGCAGTATTTT.

This rearrangement joins TRBV20-1 to TRBJ1-1, with no clear D. The V end was cut by 3 bases, the J end by 5 bases, with 10 bases between. The CDR3 consists of 12 residues. Germline CDR1 DFQATT, CDR2 SNEGSKA (reference sequence). DNA for the CDR3: TGCAGTGCTAGGTGGACGGGGACTGAAGCTTTCTTT. Encoded protein: CSARWTGTEAFF.

This clonotype has a handful of counts. The rearrangement links TRBV6-4 to TRBJ1-1; D remains unclear. Trimming took 8 bases from V and 0 from J, leaving 10 bases between them. CDR1 and CDR2 (germline): MRHNA, SNTAGT. The CDR3 length is 13 residues. CDR3 bases: TGTGCCAGCTACCGGGGTATGAACACTGAAGCTTTCTTT. It codes for CASYRGMNTEAFF.

The chain employs TRBV7-2 and TRBJ2-7, with TRBD2 matching 9 bases. The CDR3 sequence is 14 residues long. V was clipped by 3 bases and J by 4 bases; unmatched bases: 4. Germline V CDR1 and CDR2: SGHTA, FQGNSA. The CDR3 DNA is TGTGCCAGCAGCTTTAGCGGGGGTAATTACGAGCAGTACTTC. It codes for CASSFSGGNYEQYF.

The V gene is TRBV7-9, the J gene TRBJ1-1; D is uncertain. V lost 5 bases to trimming and J lost 7 bases, with 17 bases between them. This CDR3 has 14 amino acids. Germline CDR1 SEHNR, CDR2 FQNEAQ (reference sequence). The CDR3 spells CASSPLGGWSEAFF. As DNA, the CDR3 is TGTGCCAGCAGCCCATTGGGAGGATGGAGTGAAGCTTTCTTT. Full variable domain (outside the CDR3, taken from reference TRBV7-9 and TRBJ1-1): DTGVSQNPRHKITKRGQNVTFRCDPISEHNRLYWYRQTLGQGPEFLTYFQNEAQLEKSRLLSDRFSAERPKGSFSTLEIQRTEQGDSAMYLCASSPLGGWSEAFFGQGTRLTVV.

CDR3 in amino acids: CASSGTANTDTQYF. DNA for the CDR3: TGTGCCAGCAGCGGGACAGCTAACACAGATACGCAGTATTTT. The V and J genes are TRBV2 and TRBJ2-3; 7 bases agree with TRBD1. The CDR3 has 14 amino acids. From germline, CDR1 is SNHLY and CDR2 FYNNEI. V shed 6 bases and J 2 bases; nucleotides not matched to a gene: 5.

This clonotype was observed many times. The chain couples TRBV2 to TRBJ2-7; D gene uncertain. CDR1 is SNHLY, CDR2 FYNNEI, per germline. Trimming cost V 5 bases and J 0 bases, with 20 bases left between them. The CDR3 runs 17 residues. CDR3 nucleotides: TGTGCCAGCAGTCCCCGATTAACGCACCAACCCTCCTACGAGCAGTACTTC. Its protein is CASSPRLTHQPSYEQYF.

This clonotype was counted a few times. The chain couples TRBV4-1 to TRBJ1-1; 10 bases align to TRBD1. This CDR3 comprises 16 residues. Germline loops: CDR1 MGHRA, CDR2 YSYEKL. Unmatched junction bases numbered 7, after V lost 4 bases and J lost 2 bases. CDR3 in DNA: TGCGCCAGCAGCCCGTTCGGGACAGGGGACAACACTGAAGCTTTCTTT. Its protein product is CASSPFGTGDNTEAFF.

This clonotype came up many times. CDR3 DNA: TGCGCCAGCAGCCAAGAGAGGAGCTTCCAAGGGGAGACCCAGTACTTC. Translating it yields CASSQERSFQGETQYF. The chain joins TRBV4-3 to TRBJ2-5; D remains unclear. Germline V gene data show CDR1 as LGHNA and CDR2 as YSLEER. V lost 0 bases and J 5 bases, leaving 16 bases between the germline ends. The CDR3 is made up of 16 amino acids.

The chain carries TRBV5-4 and TRBJ2-5; D is tentatively TRBD1 or TRBD2 (6 bases each). This CDR3 has 17 residues. The V and J ends lost 4 bases and 7 bases respectively, with 26 bases between them. Germline-derived CDR1 and CDR2 are SGHNT and YYREEE (reference sequence). CDR3 region: CASSNSQGGRSLGTQYF. CDR3 bases: TGTGCCAGCAGCAACTCCCAAGGGGGGAGGAGCCTCGGGACCCAGTACTTC.